This is a list of T cell receptor beta chains from one sample in a study of T cell repertoires in ileal Crohn's disease. TCRdb's table, derived via immunoSEQ multiplex PCR, lists solely in-frame clones and lacks some. The sample has some 2,900 clones, around 75% seen once. What was sequenced was ileal tissue. Receptor source: an adult with Crohn's disease. Both conserved end residues are part of each CDR3. Fields, in order: D gene, V gene, clone size, J gene, CDR3 protein, CDR3 DNA. A D gene is named only where the DNA matches it firmly. Size values are once, few and many counts, or a class for expanded clones, and some rows have none.

TRBD1	TRBV28	NA	TRBJ2-2	CASSLLGQGTGELFF	TGTGCCAGCAGTCTTTTGGGACAGGGCACCGGGGAGCTGTTTTTT
NA	TRBV4-3	once	TRBJ2-1	CASSQDGINEQFF	TGCGCCAGCAGCCAAGATGGCATCAATGAGCAGTTCTTC
TRBD1	TRBV2	NA	TRBJ1-1	CASSASGTGVVNTEAFF	TGTGCCAGCAGTGCATCCGGGACAGGGGTCGTGAACACTGAAGCTTTCTTT
NA	TRBV10-3	NA	TRBJ2-7	CAISEGYEQYF	TGTGCCATCAGTGAGGGGTACGAGCAGTACTTC
NA	TRBV19	large	TRBJ2-1	CASSDRLGGNEQFF	TGTGCCAGTAGCGATAGGTTGGGAGGCAATGAGCAGTTCTTC
NA	TRBV15	NA	TRBJ1-3	CATSRDLGSGNTIYF	TGTGCCACCAGCAGAGATTTGGGAAGTGGAAACACCATATATTTT
NA	TRBV6-5	NA	TRBJ1-2	CASSYGQGTYGYTF	TGTGCCAGCAGTTACGGGCAGGGGACCTATGGCTACACCTTC
NA	TRBV5-1	NA	TRBJ1-1	CASSLGAGGTEAFF	TGCGCCAGCAGCTTGGGGGCTGGGGGCACTGAAGCTTTCTTT
NA	TRBV15	NA	TRBJ1-1	CATSRDLRPEAFF	TGTGCCACCAGCAGAGATCTTCGACCCGAAGCTTTCTTT
NA	TRBV27	NA	TRBJ2-6	CASSRLSGANVLTF	TGTGCCAGCAGTCGTTTATCTGGGGCCAACGTCCTGACTTTC
NA	TRBV7-2	NA	TRBJ1-1	CASSLRGDEAFF	TGTGCCAGCAGCTTACGAGGGGATGAAGCTTTCTTT
NA	TRBV5-7	NA	TRBJ2-5	CASSLEGETQYF	TGTGCCAGCAGCTTGGAGGGAGAGACCCAGTACTTC
TRBD2	TRBV6-5	NA	TRBJ2-3	CASRATSPTDTQYF	TGTGCCAGCAGGGCGACTAGCCCCACAGATACGCAGTATTTT
TRBD1	TRBV5-6	few	TRBJ1-1	CASSLGVDRGTEAFF	TGTGCCAGCAGCTTGGGGGTGGACAGGGGTACTGAAGCTTTCTTT
NA	TRBV5-8	NA	TRBJ2-2	CASSLALADGAGELFF	TGTGCCAGCAGCTTGGCCCTCGCGGATGGTGCCGGGGAGCTGTTTTTT
NA	TRBV11-2	NA	TRBJ1-2	CASSFDSRGGYTF	TGTGCCAGCAGCTTCGACTCCAGGGGTGGCTACACCTTC
TRBD1	TRBV28	NA	TRBJ1-2	CASRPGTGVGYTF	TGTGCCAGCAGACCTGGGACAGGGGTTGGCTACACCTTC
NA	TRBV6-1	NA	TRBJ2-7	CASSEGRALSYEQYF	TGTGCCAGCAGTGAAGGGAGAGCTCTCTCCTACGAGCAGTACTTC
NA	TRBV27	NA	TRBJ2-3	CASSLWDPDTQYF	TGTGCCAGCAGTTTATGGGACCCAGATACGCAGTATTTT
TRBD1	TRBV2	NA	TRBJ2-7	CASSGLGQGNYEQYF	TGTGCCAGCAGCGGACTGGGACAGGGGAACTACGAGCAGTACTTC
TRBD2	TRBV29-1	few	TRBJ2-1	CSVDTSGSAYNEQFF	TGCAGCGTCGATACTAGCGGGAGTGCTTACAATGAGCAGTTCTTC
TRBD1	TRBV6-1	NA	TRBJ2-1	CASSGQVVAQFF	TGTGCCAGCTCGGGACAGGTCGTTGCGCAGTTCTTC
TRBD1	TRBV7-9	NA	TRBJ1-5	CASSLAPGGENQPQHF	TGTGCCAGCAGCTTAGCTCCAGGGGGAGAAAATCAGCCCCAGCATTTT
NA	TRBV21-1	NA	TRBJ1-4	CASRPLKGVNEKLFF	TGTGCCAGCAGGCCCCTCAAGGGTGTTAATGAAAAACTGTTTTTT
NA	TRBV6-1	NA	TRBJ2-2	CASIPAGAVAGELFF	TGTGCCAGCATCCCGGCGGGGGCGGTGGCCGGGGAGCTGTTTTTT
NA	TRBV30	NA	TRBJ2-7	CAGRWLESYEQYF	TGTGCCGGGAGGTGGCTAGAAAGCTACGAGCAGTACTTC
NA	TRBV20-1	NA	TRBJ1-4	CSARGSEKLFF	TGCAGTGCTAGAGGTAGCGAAAAACTGTTTTTT
TRBD1	TRBV6-1	NA	TRBJ1-4	CASSGTGGGHEKLFF	TGTGCCAGCAGTGGGACAGGGGGCGGGCATGAAAAACTGTTTTTT
TRBD1	TRBV18	NA	TRBJ2-7	CASSPPASRDSSYEQYF	TGTGCCAGCTCACCGCCAGCCTCCCGGGACAGCTCCTACGAGCAGTACTTC
NA	TRBV4-3	NA	TRBJ2-2	CASSQEARNTGELFF	TGCGCCAGCAGCCAAGAGGCCAGGAACACCGGGGAGCTGTTTTTT
TRBD1	TRBV20-1	NA	TRBJ2-6	CSASTGNVLTF	TGCAGTGCATCGACAGGGAACGTCCTGACTTTC
NA	TRBV18	NA	TRBJ1-4	CASSPIRQAATNEKLFF	TGTGCCAGCTCACCAATTAGACAGGCCGCAACTAATGAAAAACTGTTTTTT
NA	TRBV5-6	NA	TRBJ2-1	CASSLLSFSEQFF	TGTGCCAGCAGCTTGCTTTCGTTTTCTGAGCAGTTCTTC
NA	TRBV18	NA	TRBJ2-1	CASSPPGVSYNEQFF	TGTGCCAGCTCACCCCCGGGGGTGTCCTACAATGAGCAGTTCTTC
NA	TRBV7-9	NA	TRBJ1-2	CASSLAPTWVYGYTF	TGTGCCAGCAGCTTAGCGCCAACTTGGGTCTATGGCTACACCTTC
NA	TRBV6-1	NA	TRBJ1-5	CASSAQGWQPQHF	TGTGCCAGCAGTGCACAGGGTTGGCAGCCCCAGCATTTT
NA	TRBV7-8	NA	TRBJ1-2	CASSPGAGVYGYTF	TGTGCCAGCAGCCCCGGGGCGGGAGTCTATGGCTACACCTTC
TRBD1	TRBV19	NA	TRBJ1-5	CASTWTGVYQPQHF	TGTGCCAGTACCTGGACAGGGGTGTATCAGCCCCAGCATTTT
TRBD2	TRBV6-5	NA	TRBJ2-7	CASSYETSGSYEQYF	TGTGCCAGCAGTTACGAGACTAGCGGGAGTTACGAGCAGTACTTC
NA	TRBV11-2	NA	TRBJ1-1	CASSPLTNTEAFF	TGTGCCAGCAGCCCCTTGACTAACACTGAAGCTTTCTTT
NA	TRBV11-2	NA	TRBJ2-7	CASSPIRWTATYEQYF	TGTGCCAGCAGCCCAATAAGGTGGACAGCCACATACGAGCAGTACTTC
TRBD2	TRBV2	NA	TRBJ2-1	CASNRDYPYNEQFF	TGTGCCAGCAACCGGGACTACCCCTACAATGAGCAGTTCTTC
NA	TRBV25-1	NA	TRBJ2-7	CASSGPTLKQYF	TGTGCCAGCAGTGGGCCGACTCTTAAGCAGTACTTC
TRBD1	TRBV6-4	NA	TRBJ2-3	CASSDGTGGTDTQYF	TGTGCCAGCAGTGACGGGACAGGGGGCACAGATACGCAGTATTTT
TRBD1	TRBV11-2	few	TRBJ1-1	CASSLDRGVRTEAFF	TGTGCCAGCAGCTTAGACAGGGGGGTGAGGACTGAAGCTTTCTTT
NA	TRBV7-8	NA	TRBJ1-3	CASRRGSGNTIYF	TGTGCCAGTCGCCGGGGGTCTGGAAACACCATATATTTT
NA	TRBV9	NA	TRBJ2-1	CASSADGSSYNEQFF	TGTGCCAGCAGCGCCGACGGGAGCTCCTACAATGAGCAGTTCTTC